The 10 T cell receptor beta chains reported below all come from one sample, sequenced in a study of shared clonotypes between healthy human individuals. The repertoire was sequenced with immunoSEQ multiplex PCR; TCRdb's copy has only in-frame clones and lacks some. This table holds 2 million to 2.5 million clones, approximately 95% found once. Specimen: naive CD4+ T cells sorted from blood. Noted subset: CD45RA+ positively selected. These receptors were collected from a man aged 18-30 years in good health.

This clone was observed once. The chain employs TRBV6-5 and TRBJ2-7; D not certain. The CDR3 runs to 13 residues. Germline V gene lookup returns CDR1 MNHEY and CDR2 SVGAGI. The V end lost 6 bases, the J end lost 5 bases, and 14 bases lay between the germline ends. The CDR3 DNA reads TGTGCCAGCAGCTATAGGACGTCCCACGAGCAGTACTTC. Translation: CASSYRTSHEQYF.

This chain uses TRBV6-5 with TRBJ2-2, with D tentatively TRBD1 (5 bases). Trimming shortened V by 0 bases and J by 6 bases, and 14 bases separated the two germline ends. Germline lookup yields CDR1 MNHEY and CDR2 SVGAGI. The CDR3 spans 16 residues. CDR3 sequence reads: CASSYSKQARAGELFF. For the CDR3, the DNA is TGTGCCAGCAGTTACTCTAAGCAGGCCAGGGCCGGGGAGCTGTTTTTT.

For this clone: Other DNA variants within this sample encode the same CDR3. The J gene is TRBJ1-5, the V gene TRBV2; no clear D gene. V was shortened by 6 bases and J by 4 bases, with 4 bases between the two germline ends. The CDR3 has 11 amino acids. Germline V gene data show CDR1 as SNHLY and CDR2 as FYNNEI. This CDR3 is CASRLNQPQHF. CDR3 in DNA: TGTGCCAGCAGGTTAAATCAGCCCCAGCATTTT. Full variable domain (rest looked up from reference TRBV2 and TRBJ1-5): EPEVTQTPSHQVTQMGQEVILRCVPISNHLYFYWYRQILGQKVEFLVSFYNNEISEKSEIFDDQFSVERPDGSNFTLKIRSTKLEDSAMYFCASRLNQPQHFGDGTRLSIL.

This clone was recorded once. The rearrangement joins TRBV5-1 to TRBJ1-2; 8 positions agree with TRBD1. The germline V gene has CDR1 SGHRS and CDR2 YFSETQ. The CDR3 consists of 14 residues. After removal of 4 bases from V and 6 bases from J, the junction contained 8 bases not matched to a gene. The CDR3 reads CASSPRQGRNGYTF. The CDR3 DNA is TGCGCCAGCAGCCCGCGACAGGGGCGGAATGGCTACACCTTC. Variable domain in full (rest from reference TRBV5-1 and TRBJ1-2): KAGVTQTPRYLIKTRGQQVTLSCSPISGHRSVSWYQQTPGQGLQFLFEYFSETQRNKGNFPGRFSGRQFSNSRSEMNVSTLELGDSALYLCASSPRQGRNGYTFGSGTRLTVV.

This clone was recorded a few times. This chain links TRBV7-9 with TRBJ2-5; D is possibly TRBD1 (5 bases). CDR3 length: 14 amino acids. The germline V gene encodes CDR1 SEHNR and CDR2 FQNEAQ (reference sequence). V shed 5 bases and J shed 4 bases, with 14 bases lying between them. The chain's CDR3 is CASSHGPQGETQYF. The CDR3 coding sequence is TGTGCCAGCAGCCACGGACCTCAGGGAGAGACCCAGTACTTC.

The rearrangement uses TRBV18 and TRBJ1-2, with TRBD1 matching 7 bases. J lost 4 bases, V lost 5 bases, and 10 bases had no gene match. Germline CDR1 reads KGHSH; CDR2 reads LQKENI. The CDR3 has 15 amino acids. The CDR3 here is CASSSGQNTIYGYTF. The CDR3, as DNA: TGTGCCAGCTCATCGGGACAGAACACTATCTATGGCTACACCTTC.

This clone was seen a few times. The same CDR3 also results from other DNA sequences found in this sample. This chain joins TRBV5-1 and TRBJ2-5; no firm D call. Trimming left V 0 bases short and J 1 base short, with 4 bases between. CDR1 and CDR2 (germline): SGHRS, YFSETQ. The CDR3 extends over 13 amino acids. CDR3 region: CASSLGIQETQYF. The CDR3 coding sequence is TGCGCCAGCAGCTTGGGCATCCAAGAGACCCAGTACTTC.

The genes are TRBV5-1 and TRBJ2-1; 10 bases are a match to TRBD1. The germline V gene encodes CDR1 SGHRS and CDR2 YFSETQ. V lost 5 bases and J lost 8; bases outside the gene matches: 7. This CDR3 has 14 residues. For the CDR3, the DNA is TGCGCCAGCAGGACGACAGGGGGCGCGGATGAGCAGTTCTTC. This codes for CASRTTGGADEQFF.

V and J are TRBV5-1 and TRBJ2-5; TRBD1 might be the D (5 bases). V gave up 7 bases and J gave up 5 bases, with 21 bases separating them. Germline V lookup: CDR1 SGHRS, CDR2 YFSETQ. There are 15 residues in the CDR3. The CDR3 DNA reads as TGCGCCAGCTTCCCAAGACAGCCCCAAGGGGAGACCCAGTACTTC. Protein: CASFPRQPQGETQYF.

The V and J genes are TRBV2 and TRBJ1-1; D perhaps matches TRBD1 (5 bases). This CDR3 is built from 14 residues. The V end was cut by 7 bases, the J end by 4 bases, with 16 bases between. Germline V gene lookup returns CDR1 SNHLY and CDR2 FYNNEI. The CDR3 loop is CASNLQGYTTEAFF. In DNA form, the CDR3 reads TGTGCCAGCAATCTCCAGGGATATACCACTGAAGCTTTCTTT.